Below are 14 T cell receptor beta chains sequenced from a single sample in a study of shared clonotypes between healthy human individuals. Produced via immunoSEQ multiplex PCR; TCRdb's table is partial and in-frame only. The sample has roughly 2,500,000 clones; 93% are singletons. The specimen sequenced was naive CD4+ T cells from PBMCs. Sample subset: CD45RA+ positively selected. The receptors stem from a man aged 18 to 29 in good health. Some clones in this sample may be carry-over from other donors' samples.

To note about this clone: A much larger clone sits a single nucleotide away, making a read error possible. Other nucleotide sequences from this sample produce the same CDR3. The chain joins TRBV28 to TRBJ2-5; the D is unclear. This CDR3 spans 10 amino acids. Germline assignment: CDR1 MDHEN and CDR2 SYDVKM. V lost 6 bases and J lost 5, with 4 bases in between. The CDR3: CASSQETQYF. CDR3 DNA sequence: TGTGCCAGCAGCCAGGAGACCCAGTACTTC.

The gene calls are TRBV6-1 and TRBJ1-5, with no clear D. There are 16 residues in the CDR3. Deletions cut 4 bases from V and 0 bases from J, with 13 bases between. CDR1 is MNHNS and CDR2 is SASEGT in the germline V gene. The CDR3 sequence is CASSAGTRASNQPQHF. The CDR3 DNA reads as TGTGCCAGCAGTGCCGGTACGAGAGCTAGCAATCAGCCCCAGCATTTT.

This clone was counted a single time. The chain uses TRBV28 and TRBJ2-1; 7 nucleotides align to TRBD1. The CDR3 is 14 amino acids. Germline trimming cut 5 bases from V and 6 bases from J; bases unmatched to any gene: 7. Germline V gene lookup returns CDR1 MDHEN and CDR2 SYDVKM. CDR3 sequence (DNA): TGTGCCAGCAGTCTGACAGGGTCACGCAATGAGCAGTTCTTC. Its protein is CASSLTGSRNEQFF.

The CDR3 region is CASSMVSGTPYNEQFF. The DNA for the CDR3 is TGTGCCAGCAGCATGGTAAGCGGGACGCCCTACAATGAGCAGTTCTTC. The V gene is TRBV5-4, the J gene TRBJ2-1, with 7 bases fitting TRBD2. The CDR3 is 16 residues long. The trim removed 4 bases at V and 2 bases at J, leaving 9 bases unmatched. Germline V gene data show CDR1 as SGHNT and CDR2 as YYREEE (reference sequence). Full variable domain (remainder filled in from reference TRBV5-4 and TRBJ2-1): ETGVTQSPTHLIKTRGQQVTLRCSSQSGHNTVSWYQQALGQGPQFIFQYYREEENGRGNFPPRFSGLQFPNYSSELNVNALELDDSALYLCASSMVSGTPYNEQFFGPGTRLTVL.

The chain uses TRBV13 and TRBJ2-3, with 10 bases fitting TRBD1. Germline CDR1 and CDR2: PRHDT and FYEKMQ (reference sequence). The junction had 10 bases not matched to a gene; V was cut back by 4 bases and J by 0 bases. This CDR3 is built from 18 residues. For the CDR3, the DNA is TGTGCCAGCAGCTCTAGGGCGAGGACAGGGGGAAGCACAGATACGCAGTATTTT. Protein sequence: CASSSRARTGGSTDTQYF.

The gene calls are TRBV7-6 and TRBJ2-5; 11 bases are shared with TRBD2. CDR3 size: 15 residues. The V and J ends lost 5 bases and 3 bases, in that order; junction bases with no gene match: 5. Germline CDR1 is SGHVS and CDR2 is FNYEAQ. The CDR3 is CASSPPLAGEETQYF. The CDR3, as DNA: TGTGCCAGCAGCCCCCCACTAGCGGGAGAAGAGACCCAGTACTTC.

The J gene is TRBJ2-5, the V gene TRBV4-1; D possibly matches TRBD1 or TRBD2 (6 bases each). CDR1 is MGHRA and CDR2 is YSYEKL in the germline V gene. V was clipped by 0 bases and J by 5 bases, with 16 bases between them. The CDR3 is 16 residues long. CDR3 loop: CASSQDAVGGRETQYF. DNA of the CDR3: TGCGCCAGCAGCCAAGACGCCGTAGGGGGGAGGGAGACCCAGTACTTC.

In DNA, the CDR3 is TGTGCCAGCAAGGACGGACTAGCGGGAGTAGCCGAGCAGTACTTC. Its protein product is CASKDGLAGVAEQYF. The chain recombines TRBV6-1 with TRBJ2-7, with 13 bases matching TRBD2. There are 15 residues in the CDR3. Germline V gene lookup returns CDR1 MNHNS and CDR2 SASEGT. The V segment lost 7 bases and the J segment 6 bases; nucleotides outside the gene matches: 9.

Concerning this clone itself: In the same sample, other DNA sequences code for this CDR3. The rearrangement links TRBV5-1 to TRBJ2-3; weak D call: TRBD2 (6 bases). Trimming took off 0 bases at V and 0 bases at J, with 8 bases between the two ends. The CDR3 runs to 15 residues. Germline CDR1 reads SGHRS; CDR2 reads YFSETQ. This CDR3 is CASSLGGASTDTQYF. In nucleotides, the CDR3 is TGCGCCAGCAGCTTGGGCGGGGCTAGCACAGATACGCAGTATTTT.

This rearrangement joins TRBV9 to TRBJ2-1; 11 nucleotides agree with TRBD2. The CDR3 extends over 17 amino acids. The junction had 14 bases not matched to a gene; V was cut back by 3 bases and J by 9 bases. Germline V gives CDR1 SGDLS, CDR2 YYNGEE. CDR3 in DNA: TGTGCCAGCAGCGCCCGACTAGCGGGAACCCGGAGCGGTGAGCAGTTCTTC. The encoded protein is CASSARLAGTRSGEQFF.

The J gene is TRBJ2-7, the V gene TRBV6-1, with D unclear. This CDR3 comprises 13 residues. V lost 3 bases and J lost 2, with 8 bases in between. Germline CDR1 reads MNHNS; CDR2 reads SASEGT. The chain's CDR3 is CASSDSIPYEQYF. The CDR3 region has the DNA TGTGCCAGCAGTGACAGTATCCCCTACGAGCAGTACTTC.

CDR3: CAISESVGTYEQYF. CDR3 DNA sequence: TGTGCCATCAGTGAGTCGGTAGGCACCTACGAGCAGTACTTC. The genes are TRBV10-3 and TRBJ2-7, with unresolved D. The CDR3 length is 14 residues. Trimming pared 0 bases from V and 2 bases from J, leaving 8 bases between. Per germline, CDR1 ENHRY and CDR2 SYGVKD.

CDR3 coding DNA: TGCGCCAGCAGCCTCCGGGACAAATACACAGATACGCAGTATTTT. Encoded protein: CASSLRDKYTDTQYF. The rearrangement links TRBV4-3 to TRBJ2-3; tentative D call: TRBD1 (6 bases). Between the trimmed V and J ends, which lost 4 bases and 2 bases, there was a span of 13 bases. The germline CDR1 and CDR2 sequences are LGHNA and YSLEER. The CDR3 runs to 15 residues.

The chain is built from TRBV28 and TRBJ1-1, with TRBD1 identical over 9 bases. The CDR3 is 16 residues long. Germline V lookup: CDR1 MDHEN, CDR2 SYDVKM. Germline trimming cut 5 bases from V and 4 bases from J; bases unmatched to any gene: 11. CDR3 bases: TGTGCCAGCAGTCCATGGTGGGGGGACAGGGCCACTGAAGCTTTCTTT. It encodes CASSPWWGDRATEAFF.